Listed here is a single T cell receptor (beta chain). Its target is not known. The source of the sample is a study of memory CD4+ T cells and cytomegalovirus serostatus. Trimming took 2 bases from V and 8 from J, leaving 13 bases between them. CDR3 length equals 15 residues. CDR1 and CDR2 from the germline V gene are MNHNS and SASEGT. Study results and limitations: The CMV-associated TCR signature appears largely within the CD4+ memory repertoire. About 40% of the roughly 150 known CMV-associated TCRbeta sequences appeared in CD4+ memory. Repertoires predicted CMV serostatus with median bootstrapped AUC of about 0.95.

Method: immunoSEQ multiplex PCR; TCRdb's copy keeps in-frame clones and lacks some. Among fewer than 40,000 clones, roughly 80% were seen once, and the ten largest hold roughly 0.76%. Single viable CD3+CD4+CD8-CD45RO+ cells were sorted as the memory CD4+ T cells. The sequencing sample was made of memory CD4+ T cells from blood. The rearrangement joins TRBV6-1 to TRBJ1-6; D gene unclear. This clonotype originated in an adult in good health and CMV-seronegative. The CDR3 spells CASSEMDRGDSPLHF. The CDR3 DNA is TGTGCCAGCAGTGAAATGGACCGCGGGGATTCACCCCTCCACTTT.